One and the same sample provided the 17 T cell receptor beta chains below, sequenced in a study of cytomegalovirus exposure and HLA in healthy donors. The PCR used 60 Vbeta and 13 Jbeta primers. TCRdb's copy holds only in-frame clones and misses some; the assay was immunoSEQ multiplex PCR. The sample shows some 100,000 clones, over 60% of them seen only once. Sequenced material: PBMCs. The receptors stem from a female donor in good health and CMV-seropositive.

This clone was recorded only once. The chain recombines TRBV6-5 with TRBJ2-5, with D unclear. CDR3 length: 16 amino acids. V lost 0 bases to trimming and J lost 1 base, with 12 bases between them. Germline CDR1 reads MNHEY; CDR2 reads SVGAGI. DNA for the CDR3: TGTGCCAGCAGTTACTCCCTTATGTTTCCCCAAGAGACCCAGTACTTC. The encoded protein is CASSYSLMFPQETQYF.

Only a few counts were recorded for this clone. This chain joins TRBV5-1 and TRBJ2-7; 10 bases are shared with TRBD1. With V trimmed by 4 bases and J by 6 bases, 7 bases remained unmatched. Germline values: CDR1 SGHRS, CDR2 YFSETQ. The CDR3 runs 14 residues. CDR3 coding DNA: TGCGCCAGCAGCCGGGAGACAGGGGGCCTCGAGCAGTACTTC. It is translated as CASSRETGGLEQYF.

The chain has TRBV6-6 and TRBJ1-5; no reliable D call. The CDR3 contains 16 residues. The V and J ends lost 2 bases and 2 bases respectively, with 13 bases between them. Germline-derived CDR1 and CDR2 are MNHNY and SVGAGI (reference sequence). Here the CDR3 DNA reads TGTGCCAGCAGTTACGCGGGATGGGTGGGCAATCAGCCCCAGCATTTT. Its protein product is CASSYAGWVGNQPQHF.

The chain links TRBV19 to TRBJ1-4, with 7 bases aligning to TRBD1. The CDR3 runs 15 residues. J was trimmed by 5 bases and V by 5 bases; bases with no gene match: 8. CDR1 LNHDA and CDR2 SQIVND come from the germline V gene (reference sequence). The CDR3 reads CASSLGTAINEKLFF. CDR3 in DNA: TGTGCCAGTAGTCTAGGGACAGCGATCAATGAAAAACTGTTTTTT.

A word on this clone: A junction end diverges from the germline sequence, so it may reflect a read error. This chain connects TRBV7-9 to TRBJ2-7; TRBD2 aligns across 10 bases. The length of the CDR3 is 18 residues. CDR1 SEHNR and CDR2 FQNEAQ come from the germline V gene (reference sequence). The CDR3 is CSSSLELGSSGSRYEQYF. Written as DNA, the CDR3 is TGTTCCAGCAGCTTGGAACTAGGGTCTAGCGGGAGCCGCTACGAGCAGTACTTC. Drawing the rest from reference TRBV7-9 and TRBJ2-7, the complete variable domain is DTGVSQNPRHKITKRGQNVTFRCDPISEHNRLYWYRQTLGQGPEFLTYFQNEAQLEKSRLLSDRFSAERPKGSFSTLEIQRTEQGDSAMYLCSSSLELGSSGSRYEQYFGPGTRLTVT.

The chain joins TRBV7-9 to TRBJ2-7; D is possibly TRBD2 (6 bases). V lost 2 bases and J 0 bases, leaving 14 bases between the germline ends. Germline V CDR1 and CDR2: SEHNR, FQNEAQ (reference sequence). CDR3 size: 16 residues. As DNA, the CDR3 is TGTGCCAGCAGCTTACGGGGCGGGAAGAGCTCCTACGAGCAGTACTTC. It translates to CASSLRGGKSSYEQYF.

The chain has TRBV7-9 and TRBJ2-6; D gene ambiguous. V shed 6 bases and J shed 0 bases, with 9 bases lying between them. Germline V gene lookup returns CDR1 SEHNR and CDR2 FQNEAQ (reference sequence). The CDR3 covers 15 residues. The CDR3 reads CASRPHSSGANVLTF. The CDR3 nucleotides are TGTGCCAGCAGACCACACAGCTCTGGGGCCAACGTCCTGACTTTC.

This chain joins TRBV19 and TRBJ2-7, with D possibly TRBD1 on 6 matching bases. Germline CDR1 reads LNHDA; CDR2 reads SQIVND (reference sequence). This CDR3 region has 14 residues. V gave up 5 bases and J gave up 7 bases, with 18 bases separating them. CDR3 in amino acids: CASSVEGGRREQYF. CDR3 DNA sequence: TGTGCCAGTAGTGTGGAAGGGGGACGGAGGGAGCAGTACTTC.

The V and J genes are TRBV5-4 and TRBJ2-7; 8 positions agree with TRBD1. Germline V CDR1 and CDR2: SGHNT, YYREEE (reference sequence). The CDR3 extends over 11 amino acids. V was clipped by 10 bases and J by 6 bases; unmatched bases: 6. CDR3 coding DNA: TGTGCCTGCCGGACAGGGTTCGAGCAGTACTTC. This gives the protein CACRTGFEQYF.

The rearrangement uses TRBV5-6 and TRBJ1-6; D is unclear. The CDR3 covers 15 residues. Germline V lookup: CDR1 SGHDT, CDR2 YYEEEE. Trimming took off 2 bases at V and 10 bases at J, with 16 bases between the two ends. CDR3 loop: CASSLEARKGSPLHF. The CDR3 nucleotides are TGTGCCAGCAGCTTAGAAGCGAGGAAAGGATCACCCCTCCACTTT.

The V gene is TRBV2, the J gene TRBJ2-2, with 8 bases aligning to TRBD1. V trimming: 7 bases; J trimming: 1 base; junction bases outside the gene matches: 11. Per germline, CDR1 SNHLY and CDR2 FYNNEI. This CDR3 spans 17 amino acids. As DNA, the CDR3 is TGTGCCAGCACCCGATACCAGGGGGCGTGGAACACCGGGGAGCTGTTTTTT. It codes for CASTRYQGAWNTGELFF.

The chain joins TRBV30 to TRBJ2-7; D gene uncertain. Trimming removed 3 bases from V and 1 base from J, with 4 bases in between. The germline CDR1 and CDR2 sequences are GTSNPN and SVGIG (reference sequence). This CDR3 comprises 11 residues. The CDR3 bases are TGTGCCTGGAGCCTTTCCTACGAGCAGTACTTC. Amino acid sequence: CAWSLSYEQYF. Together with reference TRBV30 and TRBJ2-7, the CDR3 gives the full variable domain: SQTIHQWPATLVQPVGSPLSLECTVEGTSNPNLYWYRQAAGRGLQLLFYSVGIGQISSEVPQNLSASRPQDRQFILSSKKLLLSDSGFYLCAWSLSYEQYFGPGTRLTVT.

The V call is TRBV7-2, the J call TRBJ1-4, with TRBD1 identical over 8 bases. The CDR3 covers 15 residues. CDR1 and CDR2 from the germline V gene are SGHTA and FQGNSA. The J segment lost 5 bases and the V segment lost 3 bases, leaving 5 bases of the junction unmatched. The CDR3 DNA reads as TGTGCCAGCAGCTTGAGGACAGGGCGGAATGAAAAACTGTTTTTT. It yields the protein CASSLRTGRNEKLFF.

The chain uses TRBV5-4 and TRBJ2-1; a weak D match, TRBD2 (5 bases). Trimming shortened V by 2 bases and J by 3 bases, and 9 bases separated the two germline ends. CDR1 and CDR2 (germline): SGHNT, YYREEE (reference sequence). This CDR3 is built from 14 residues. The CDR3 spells CASSLGGYYNEQFF. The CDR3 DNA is TGTGCCAGCAGCTTAGGCGGGTACTACAATGAGCAGTTCTTC.

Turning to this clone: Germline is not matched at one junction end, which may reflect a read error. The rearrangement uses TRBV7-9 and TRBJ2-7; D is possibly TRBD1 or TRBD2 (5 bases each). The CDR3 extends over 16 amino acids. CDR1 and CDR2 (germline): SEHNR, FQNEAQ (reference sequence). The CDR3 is CSSSLARSQGTGEQYF. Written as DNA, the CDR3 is TGTTCCAGCAGCTTAGCGCGGTCCCAGGGAACTGGCGAGCAGTACTTC.

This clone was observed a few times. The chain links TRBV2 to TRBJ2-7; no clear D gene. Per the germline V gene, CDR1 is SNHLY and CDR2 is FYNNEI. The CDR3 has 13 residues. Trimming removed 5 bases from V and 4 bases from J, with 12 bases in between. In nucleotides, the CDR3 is TGTGCCAGCAGTCTTGCCGCCACTTACGAGCAGTACTTC. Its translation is CASSLAATYEQYF.

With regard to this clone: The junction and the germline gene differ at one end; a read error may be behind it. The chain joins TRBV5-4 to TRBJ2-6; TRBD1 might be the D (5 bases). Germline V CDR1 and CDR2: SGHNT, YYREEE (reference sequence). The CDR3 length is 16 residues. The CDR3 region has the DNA TGTGCCAGCAGCTTGGGAGGTCCCACTGGGGCCAACGGCCTGACTTTC. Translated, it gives CASSLGGPTGANGLTF.